Shown below are 15 T cell receptor beta chains from a single sample sequenced in a study of blood T cell repertoires in COVID-19. The assay was immunoSEQ multiplex PCR, and TCRdb's table has in-frame clones only and misses some. The sample contains approximately 270,000 clones, around 90% of which appear only once. Sequencing was performed on peripheral blood. The source of these receptors is a man between 50 and 59 years old with acute or convalescent COVID-19.

Only one count was recorded for this clone. This sequence joins TRBV19 and TRBJ2-5, with a possible D match to TRBD1 (5 bases). Trimming pared 9 bases from V and 4 bases from J, leaving 30 bases between. This CDR3 is 18 amino acids long. Germline assignment: CDR1 LNHDA and CDR2 SQIVND (reference sequence). The CDR3 spells CASSRDYHSGPGGETQYF. CDR3 sequence (DNA): TGTGCCAGCTCTCGCGATTACCACTCAGGGCCGGGTGGAGAGACCCAGTACTTC.

The V call is TRBV5-1, the J call TRBJ2-2; unclear D gene. V was shortened by 4 bases and J by 1 base, with 5 bases between the two germline ends. The CDR3 covers 13 residues. The V gene's germline CDR1 is SGHRS and CDR2 YFSETQ. The CDR3 loop is CASSPRNTGELFF. In nucleotides, the CDR3 is TGCGCCAGCAGCCCCAGGAACACCGGGGAGCTGTTTTTT.

The V gene is TRBV4-1, the J gene TRBJ2-2, with TRBD2 matching over 13 bases. There are 17 residues in the CDR3. Germline CDR1 reads MGHRA; CDR2 reads YSYEKL. V lost 4 bases to trimming and J lost 3 bases; unmatched junction nucleotides: 5. The CDR3, as DNA: TGCGCCAGCAGCCCCAATGGACTAGCGGGGGACACCGGGGAGCTGTTTTTT. Translation gives CASSPNGLAGDTGELFF.

This clone was seen a single time. This chain uses TRBV6-5 with TRBJ2-7, with D unresolved. Germline assignment: CDR1 MNHEY and CDR2 SVGAGI. The CDR3 has 15 amino acids. The V gene lost 0 bases and the J gene lost 0 bases, with 9 bases spanning the gap. The CDR3 sequence is CASSYSSVDSYEQYF. The CDR3 bases are TGTGCCAGCAGTTACTCTTCCGTAGACTCCTACGAGCAGTACTTC.

J is TRBJ2-5 and V is TRBV7-8, with 9 bases that match TRBD1. Germline loops: CDR1 SGHVS, CDR2 FQNEAQ. Trimming cost V 4 bases and J 4 bases; bases outside gene matches: 4. The CDR3 length is 14 residues. In DNA, the CDR3 is TGTGCCAGCAGCTCAAACAGGGGGCGAGAGACCCAGTACTTC. Translation gives CASSSNRGRETQYF.

The chain joins TRBV5-8 to TRBJ2-7; perhaps TRBD1 as D (6 bases). V gave up 5 bases and J gave up 3 bases, with 21 bases separating them. CDR1 and CDR2 (germline): SGHTS, YDEGEE. The CDR3 has 16 amino acids. The CDR3 bases are TGTGCCAGCAGGGGTGTGGGAACAGGGAAAAACTACGAGCAGTACTTC. It codes for CASRGVGTGKNYEQYF.

V is TRBV4-1 and J is TRBJ1-3; 9 positions agree with TRBD1. The trim removed 0 bases at V and 9 bases at J, leaving 6 bases unmatched. The V gene's germline CDR1 is MGHRA and CDR2 YSYEKL. CDR3 length equals 15 residues. The CDR3 spells CASSQEPGTGSTIYF. CDR3 nucleotide sequence: TGCGCCAGCAGCCAAGAGCCCGGGACAGGGTCCACCATATATTTT.

The V and J genes are TRBV7-9 and TRBJ2-3; D perhaps matches TRBD2 (5 bases). The V and J ends lost 1 base and 6 bases respectively, with 11 bases between them. This CDR3 contains 14 residues. Looked up from germline, CDR1 is SEHNR and CDR2 is FQNEAQ (reference sequence). The CDR3 protein is CASSLDASPDTQYF. The CDR3 DNA sequence: TGTGCCAGCAGCTTAGATGCTAGCCCGGATACGCAGTATTTT.

This rearrangement joins TRBV7-2 to TRBJ2-5; weak D call: TRBD1 (5 bases). There are 15 residues in the CDR3. Germline CDR1 is SGHTA and CDR2 is FQGNSA. Trimming shortened V by 3 bases and J by 3 bases, and 14 bases separated the two germline ends. Written as DNA, the CDR3 is TGTGCCAGCAGCTTGAGGCCCGGCAGGGAAGAGACCCAGTACTTC. Its protein product is CASSLRPGREETQYF.

The chain links TRBV7-3 to TRBJ1-1, with D possibly TRBD1 on 5 matching bases. Trimming stripped 3 bases from V and 8 bases from J, with 10 bases between. Germline V gives CDR1 SGHTA, CDR2 FQGTGA. CDR3 length: 12 residues. The CDR3 sequence is CASSFPGGEAFF. CDR3 in DNA: TGTGCCAGCAGCTTCCCCGGGGGAGAAGCTTTCTTT.

This chain uses TRBV29-1 with TRBJ2-2, with a weak D call TRBD1 (5 bases). CDR3 length: 11 amino acids. Per the germline V gene, CDR1 is SQVTM and CDR2 is ANQGSEA. Trimming cost V 3 bases and J 10 bases, with 9 bases left between them. The CDR3 here is CSVEQGLELFF. The CDR3 nucleotides are TGCAGCGTTGAGCAGGGTTTGGAGCTGTTTTTT.

The V and J genes are TRBV6-6 and TRBJ2-7; no clear D gene. Looked up from germline, CDR1 is MNHNY and CDR2 is SVGAGI (reference sequence). The CDR3 contains 12 residues. V dropped 2 bases and J dropped 3 bases, with 5 bases sitting between them. CDR3 sequence reads: CASSYVGYEQYF. The CDR3 DNA sequence: TGTGCCAGCAGTTACGTCGGCTACGAGCAGTACTTC.

The chain combines TRBV5-1 with TRBJ2-7; 11 nucleotides agree with TRBD1. Germline V gene lookup returns CDR1 SGHRS and CDR2 YFSETQ. The CDR3 runs 15 residues. V was clipped by 5 bases and J by 4 bases; unmatched bases: 8. The CDR3, as DNA: TGCGCCAGCAGATTAATGGGACAGGGGGTGTACGAGCAGTACTTC. It translates to CASRLMGQGVYEQYF.

This sequence joins TRBV6-2 or TRBV6-3 and TRBJ2-3; tentatively, D is TRBD2 (6 bases). Looked up from germline, CDR1 is MNHEY and CDR2 is SVGEGT. CDR3 size: 15 residues. Trimming pared 4 bases from V and 6 bases from J, leaving 17 bases between. In DNA, the CDR3 is TGTGCCAGCAGTTCGCGTCCCCCTGCGGGGGATACGCAGTATTTT. This translates into CASSSRPPAGDTQYF.

The rearrangement links TRBV6-5 to TRBJ1-4; D call uncertain. Germline V gene data show CDR1 as MNHEY and CDR2 as SVGAGI. The V gene lost 4 bases and the J gene lost 8 bases, with 5 bases spanning the gap. The CDR3 totals 11 residues. For the CDR3, the DNA is TGTGCCAGCAGTTCCGGGGAAAAACTGTTTTTT. This gives the protein CASSSGEKLFF.